The 19 T cell receptor beta chains presented below share a single source sample, sequenced in a study of blood T cell repertoires in COVID-19. TCRdb keeps only in-frame clones here, not all; method: immunoSEQ multiplex PCR. The data show some 100,000 clones, approximately 91% seen once. The sequenced sample was peripheral blood. These receptors were collected from a woman in her sixties with acute or convalescent COVID-19.

This clone was counted only a few times. The chain combines TRBV19 with TRBJ2-5; 13 bases fit TRBD2. V gave up 6 bases and J gave up 4 bases; unmatched junction bases: 8. The CDR3 covers 16 residues. Germline loops: CDR1 LNHDA, CDR2 SQIVND (reference sequence). CDR3 protein: CASSPGLAGEGETQYF. In nucleotides, the CDR3 is TGTGCCAGTAGCCCCGGACTAGCGGGAGAGGGAGAGACCCAGTACTTC.

CDR3 amino acids: CASSFGQDIGGYTF. CDR3 coding DNA: TGCGCCAGCAGCTTCGGACAGGACATTGGCGGCTACACCTTC. The chain combines TRBV5-1 with TRBJ1-2; 7 positions match TRBD1. With 2 bases clipped from V and 8 bases from J, the junction kept 9 bases outside the gene matches. Looked up from germline, CDR1 is SGHRS and CDR2 is YFSETQ. The CDR3 loop spans 14 amino acids.

This rearrangement joins TRBV6-1 to TRBJ1-4; unclear D gene. Per germline, CDR1 MNHNS and CDR2 SASEGT. CDR3 length: 12 amino acids. V lost 2 bases and J 8 bases, leaving 6 bases between the germline ends. The CDR3 reads CASSEKREKLFF. In DNA, the CDR3 is TGTGCCAGCAGTGAAAAGAGGGAAAAACTGTTTTTT.

The J gene is TRBJ1-4, the V gene TRBV7-9; a weak D match, TRBD1 (5 bases). CDR1 is SEHNR, CDR2 FQNEAQ, per germline (reference sequence). This CDR3 is 14 amino acids long. Between the trimmed V and J ends, which lost 4 bases and 0 bases, there was a span of 6 bases. The CDR3 coding sequence is TGTGCCAGCAGCTCGGGGGCAACTAATGAAAAACTGTTTTTT. This translates into CASSSGATNEKLFF.

J is TRBJ2-7 and V is TRBV28; TRBD2 aligns across 12 bases. Germline lookup yields CDR1 MDHEN and CDR2 SYDVKM. The CDR3 consists of 15 residues. The J segment lost 3 bases and the V segment lost 5 bases, leaving 5 bases of the junction unmatched. CDR3 sequence: CASSQTSGGLYEQYF. In nucleotides, the CDR3 is TGTGCCAGCAGTCAAACTAGCGGGGGGCTCTACGAGCAGTACTTC.

In this sample, this clone turned up once. The rearrangement uses TRBV6-1 and TRBJ1-3; no clear D. Deletions cut 1 base from V and 0 bases from J, with 7 bases between. There are 15 residues in the CDR3. CDR1 is MNHNS and CDR2 is SASEGT in the germline V gene. CDR3 amino acids: CASSEGGYSGNTIYF. The CDR3 nucleotides read TGTGCCAGCAGTGAAGGAGGTTACTCTGGAAACACCATATATTTT.

As for this clone: One junction end does not reproduce the germline sequence, and a read error may be involved. This chain connects TRBV10-3 to TRBJ2-2; 11 nucleotides match TRBD2. Germline assignment: CDR1 ENHRY and CDR2 SYGVKD. The CDR3 spans 19 residues. The CDR3 region has the DNA TGTGCCATCAGTGAGAAAGAGATTAGCGGGAGGGCCAACAACGGGGAGCTGTTTTTT. Translation gives CAISEKEISGRANNGELFF.

The chain is built from TRBV5-1 and TRBJ1-1; 9 nucleotides match TRBD1. The CDR3 length is 12 residues. CDR1 SGHRS and CDR2 YFSETQ come from the germline V gene. The ends lost 4 bases at V and 10 bases at J; junction bases unmatched: 5. CDR3 coding DNA: TGCGCCAGCAGCGAGGGACAGGGAATAGCTTTCTTT. Protein product: CASSEGQGIAFF.

The chain links TRBV6-1 to TRBJ1-5, with D hard to call. Trimming pared 2 bases from V and 7 bases from J, leaving 12 bases between. This CDR3 is built from 14 residues. Germline values: CDR1 MNHNS, CDR2 SASEGT. The CDR3 sequence is CASSELGERQPQHF. CDR3 DNA: TGTGCCAGCAGTGAATTGGGAGAAAGACAGCCCCAGCATTTT.

The chain is built from TRBV5-4 and TRBJ1-2; maybe TRBD1 (6 bases). V was pared by 4 bases and J by 3 bases, with 16 bases between. CDR1 SGHNT and CDR2 YYREEE come from the germline V gene (reference sequence). The CDR3 extends over 15 amino acids. The CDR3 coding sequence is TGTGCCAGCAGCCCGGACAGTTACGGGGACTATGGCTACACCTTC. This gives the protein CASSPDSYGDYGYTF.

V gene TRBV2 combines with J gene TRBJ1-4; D possibly corresponds to TRBD1 (6 bases). This CDR3 is built from 14 residues. Germline CDR1 and CDR2: SNHLY and FYNNEI. Trimming cost V 3 bases and J 2 bases, with 7 bases left between them. CDR3 DNA sequence: TGTGCCAGCAGTGAGGGGGCGACTAATGAAAAACTGTTTTTT. This encodes CASSEGATNEKLFF.

The J gene is TRBJ2-3, the V gene TRBV5-1; 10 bases are shared with TRBD2. The CDR3 sequence is 15 residues long. Germline V gene sequence: CDR1 SGHRS, CDR2 YFSETQ. V lost 3 bases and J lost 5; bases outside the gene matches: 6. The CDR3 loop is CASSSSGRAEDTQYF. The CDR3 DNA is TGCGCCAGCAGCTCGAGCGGGAGGGCCGAAGATACGCAGTATTTT.

V usage is TRBV30 and J usage is TRBJ2-7; TRBD1 might be the D (5 bases). CDR3 length: 14 amino acids. V shed 5 bases and J shed 6 bases, with 20 bases lying between them. CDR1 is GTSNPN and CDR2 is SVGIG in the germline V gene (reference sequence). Here the CDR3 DNA reads TGTGCCTGGGAACCCGACGGATGGGGCTCCGAGCAGTACTTC. This translates into CAWEPDGWGSEQYF.

There are a few counts of this clone. This chain connects TRBV25-1 to TRBJ1-1, with unresolved D. This CDR3 is 13 amino acids long. V was cut by 5 bases and J by 1 base, with 8 bases left in between. Germline V gene sequence: CDR1 MGHDK, CDR2 SYGVNS. Here the CDR3 reads CASSWAGNTEAFF. As DNA, the CDR3 is TGTGCCAGCAGTTGGGCAGGGAACACTGAAGCTTTCTTT. The whole variable domain, filled in from reference TRBV25-1 and TRBJ1-1, reads EADIYQTPRYLVIGTGKKITLECSQTMGHDKMYWYQQDPGMELHLIHYSYGVNSTEKGDLSSESTVSRIRTEHFPLTLESARPSHTSQYLCASSWAGNTEAFFGQGTRLTVV.

The table lists this clone with a count of one. This chain joins TRBV5-5 and TRBJ1-2; 9 nucleotides align to TRBD1. The CDR3 contains 16 residues. V gave up 1 base and J gave up 8 bases; unmatched junction bases: 12. Germline CDR1 and CDR2: SGHKS and YYEKEE (reference sequence). The CDR3 region is CASSLTGTGFMGGYTF. Here the CDR3 DNA reads TGTGCCAGCAGCTTGACCGGGACAGGGTTCATGGGCGGCTACACCTTC.

CDR3 DNA sequence: TGTGCCAGCAGTCGTTGGGACAGATACACAGATACGCAGTATTTT. Its protein is CASSRWDRYTDTQYF. The chain joins TRBV5-6 to TRBJ2-3, with 7 bases identical to TRBD1. After removal of 5 bases from V and 2 bases from J, the junction contained 8 bases not matched to a gene. This CDR3 region has 15 residues. Germline CDR1 and CDR2: SGHDT and YYEEEE.

J is TRBJ2-2 and V is TRBV5-1; 7 positions agree with TRBD1. Germline-derived CDR1 and CDR2 are SGHRS and YFSETQ. V shed 4 bases, J shed 7 bases, and the junction held 10 bases outside the gene matches. The CDR3 consists of 15 residues. The DNA of the CDR3 is TGCGCCAGCAGCCAGGACAGGCCTAAGGGCGGGGAGCTGTTTTTT. Translation gives CASSQDRPKGGELFF.

The DNA for the CDR3 is TGCGCCACCTCAACTCAGGGACAGACGAACACCGGGGAGCTGTTTTTT. Encoded protein: CATSTQGQTNTGELFF. The rearrangement joins TRBV5-1 to TRBJ2-2; 7 bases agree with TRBD1. The V and J ends lost 9 bases and 0 bases, in that order; junction bases with no gene match: 11. Germline CDR1 and CDR2: SGHRS and YFSETQ. The CDR3 sequence is 16 residues long.

CDR3 nucleotide sequence: TGTGCCAGCAGCTTAGTTGGCGAAGGGGGCGCACGGGAAAAACTGTTTTTT. Its protein product is CASSLVGEGGAREKLFF. J is TRBJ1-4 and V is TRBV7-9; 7 nucleotides align to TRBD1. Germline V gene lookup returns CDR1 SEHNR and CDR2 FQNEAQ (reference sequence). The ends lost 1 base at V and 8 bases at J; junction bases unmatched: 13. CDR3 size: 17 residues.